A selection of T cell receptor beta chains follows, all from one sample in a study of CD8 T cells in Susac syndrome. Each CDR3 protein gets one entry after TCRdb re-called the immunoSEQ multiplex PCR reads with MiXCR. The sample has around 71,000 distinct CDR3 sequences, 90% to 95% seen once. Input material: CD4+ T cells from PBMCs. These receptors all come from a human donor with Susac syndrome. CDR3s include the opening cysteine and the closing phenylalanine or tryptophan. The D gene is left open where the match is weak. The listing skips clone size in some rows; elsewhere it reads once, few, many or a size class.

TRBJ2-3	TRBV11-2	NA	NA	TGTGCCAGCAGCCCAAGGTGGGCTAGTTGGAAGTTCACTAGCACAGATACGCAGTATTTT	CASSPRWASWKFTSTDTQYF
TRBJ2-2	TRBV9	NA	NA	TGTGCCAGCAGCGTCGCTTCAGGGTCCGGGGAGCTGTTTTTT	CASSVASGSGELFF
TRBJ2-3	TRBV5-1	NA	NA	TGCGCCAGCAGCTTGACGGCGGGGGCCAACACGTATACGCAGTATTTT	CASSLTAGANTYTQYF
TRBJ2-5	TRBV12-3/TRBV12-4	NA	NA	TGTGCCAGCAGTTTAGGATCCGCCCAGTACTTC	CASSLGSAQYF
TRBJ2-5	TRBV5-1	NA	NA	TGCGCCAGCAGCTTCTTAAACAACGAGGAGACCCAGTACTTC	CASSFLNNEETQYF
TRBJ2-1	TRBV12-3/TRBV12-4	NA	NA	TGTGCCAGCAGTTTTTCGACTATAGGAAACCACTACAATGAGCAGTTCTTC	CASSFSTIGNHYNEQFF
TRBJ2-3	TRBV5-1	NA	TRBD1	TGCGCCAGCAGCCTTCGGACAGGGGGAGATACGCAGTATTTT	CASSLRTGGDTQYF
TRBJ2-2	TRBV3-1	NA	NA	TGTGCCAGCAGCCCCCGCGGGCTCGGGACCGGGGAGCTGTTTTTT	CASSPRGLGTGELFF
TRBJ1-2	TRBV20-1	NA	TRBD1	TGCAGTGCTAGCCTAGGGGCAGGGGGCGCAGGAGGAGGCTACACCTTC	CSASLGAGGAGGGYTF
TRBJ2-5	TRBV13	NA	NA	TGTGCCAGCAGTTCCCGGGGGTCCGGGGAGACCCAGTACTTC	CASSSRGSGETQYF
TRBJ2-7	TRBV6-2/TRBV6-3	NA	TRBD2	TGTGCCAGCAGTAGACTAGCCTCCTACGAGCAGTACTTC	CASSRLASYEQYF
TRBJ2-7	TRBV11-3	NA	TRBD1	TGTGCCAGCAGCTCCCTCTGGGACAGAAACTACGAGCAGTACTTC	CASSSLWDRNYEQYF
TRBJ2-2	TRBV11-3	NA	NA	TGTGCCAGCAGCTTATCGGGGTTCGGGGAGCTGTTTTTT	CASSLSGFGELFF
TRBJ2-5	TRBV7-3	NA	TRBD1	TGTGCCAGCAGCATCGGGACAGGGGATGGTGAGACCCAGTACTTC	CASSIGTGDGETQYF
TRBJ1-3	TRBV18	NA	NA	TGTGCCAGCTCACCTCGGAGGCTGGAGCATAGAAACACCATATATTTT	CASSPRRLEHRNTIYF
TRBJ2-1	TRBV12-3/TRBV12-4	NA	TRBD2	TGTGCCAGCAGTTCGATAGCGGGGGGGGCGAATGAGCAGTTCTTC	CASSSIAGGANEQFF
TRBJ2-7	TRBV14	NA	NA	TGTGCCAGCAGCCAAGGGTATGGGCAGTACTTC	CASSQGYGQYF
TRBJ2-1	TRBV3-1	NA	NA	TGTGCCAGCAGCCAAGCAGGGATCTCCTACAATGAGCAGTTCTTC	CASSQAGISYNEQFF
TRBJ2-7	TRBV19	NA	NA	TGTGCCAGTAGTATGACTTCCTACGAGCAGTACTTC	CASSMTSYEQYF
TRBJ2-1	TRBV24-1	NA	NA	TGTGCCACCAGTGACCTGACGGACAATGAGCAGTTCTTC	CATSDLTDNEQFF
TRBJ2-7	TRBV7-9	NA	NA	TGTGCCAGCAGGCGCGACAGCAACGAGCAGTACTTC	CASRRDSNEQYF
TRBJ2-7	TRBV12-3/TRBV12-4	NA	NA	TGTGCCAGCAGTCCCGGGACACCCTCCTACGAGCAGTACTTC	CASSPGTPSYEQYF
TRBJ1-2	TRBV6-6	NA	TRBD1	TGTGCCAGCAGTTTCAGGGGGCCAAACTATGGCTACACCTTC	CASSFRGPNYGYTF
TRBJ1-4	TRBV6-2/TRBV6-3	NA	NA	TGTGCCAGCAGTCCAACGAATGAAAAACTGTTTTTT	CASSPTNEKLFF
TRBJ2-7	TRBV7-9	NA	TRBD1	TGTGCCAGCAGCTGGGGACAGTCCGAGCAGTACTTC	CASSWGQSEQYF
TRBJ1-5	TRBV28	NA	NA	TGTGCCAGCAGATCTGCCAATCAGCCCCAGCATTTT	CASRSANQPQHF
TRBJ2-5	TRBV30	NA	TRBD1	TGTGCCTGGGGTTTTGGACAGGGAGAAGAGACCCAGTACTTC	CAWGFGQGEETQYF
TRBJ1-6	TRBV20-1	NA	NA	TGCAGTGCTAGAGATCAGAAGGTTTCGAGTTTTGATTCACCCCTCCACTTT	CSARDQKVSSFDSPLHF
TRBJ2-3	TRBV20-1	NA	TRBD1	TGCAGTGCTAGAGCTTCGGGACAGATCACAGATACGCAGTATTTT	CSARASGQITDTQYF
TRBJ1-2	TRBV5-4	NA	TRBD1	TGTGCCAGCAGCTTTGAACCGGGACAGGGGGTATCTGGCTACACCTTC	CASSFEPGQGVSGYTF
TRBJ2-1	TRBV5-1	NA	TRBD1	TGCGCCAGCAGCTTCCGGACAGGGGGCAGAGAGCTGTTCTTC	CASSFRTGGRELFF
TRBJ2-7	TRBV20-1	NA	NA	TGCAGTGCTGCTTATTTTACAGCTTACGAGCAGTACTTC	CSAAYFTAYEQYF
TRBJ2-2	TRBV7-2	NA	NA	TGTGCCAGCAGCTTTATTAAAACCCGACTGAACACCGGGGAGCTGTTTTTT	CASSFIKTRLNTGELFF
TRBJ2-7	TRBV2	NA	NA	TGTGCCAGCAGTGAGAGGGAGGTGGCCTACGAGCAGTACTTC	CASSEREVAYEQYF
TRBJ2-1	TRBV5-1	NA	TRBD1	TGCGCCAGCAGCTTGAGGGGACAGGGATACAATGAGCAGTTCTTC	CASSLRGQGYNEQFF
TRBJ2-3	TRBV7-2	NA	NA	TGTGCCAGCGGCCGGGACATTAGCACAGATACGCAGTATTTT	CASGRDISTDTQYF
TRBJ2-7	TRBV6-6	NA	NA	TGTGCCAGCAGTTACGGGACTGGGGACGAGCAGTACTTC	CASSYGTGDEQYF
TRBJ2-5	TRBV7-2	NA	NA	TGTGCCAGCAGCTTAGCGGGGAGTTCCCGGGAGACCCAGTACTTC	CASSLAGSSRETQYF
TRBJ1-1	TRBV7-2	NA	TRBD1	TGTGCCAGCAGCTTAGGGACAGGGGAGAACACTGAAGCTTTCTTT	CASSLGTGENTEAFF
TRBJ1-2	TRBV9	NA	NA	TGTGCCAGCAGCTCCGAAAGGGGCTATAACTATGGCTACACCTTC	CASSSERGYNYGYTF
TRBJ1-6	TRBV20-1	NA	NA	TGCAGTGCAACCCGGGCGGCAGGGATCGATTCACCCCTCCACTTT	CSATRAAGIDSPLHF
TRBJ2-5	TRBV14	NA	NA	TGTGCCAGCAGCCACGGACCCGGCCCTTTCTCGAAGACCCAGTACTTC	CASSHGPGPFSKTQYF
TRBJ2-7	TRBV12-3/TRBV12-4	NA	NA	TGTGCCAGCAGTTTTCGGCCATTCTCCTACGAGCAGTACTTC	CASSFRPFSYEQYF
TRBJ2-3	TRBV6-6	NA	NA	TGTGCCAGCAGTTACGGCGGGGTGAGCACAGATACGCAGTATTTT	CASSYGGVSTDTQYF
TRBJ1-4	TRBV28	NA	NA	TGTGCCAGCAGGCCTCAGGTGCAAGCAACTAATGAAAAACTGTTTTTT	CASRPQVQATNEKLFF
TRBJ2-7	TRBV4-2	NA	TRBD2	TGTGCCAGCACCGTAGGGGAGGGTCCGTCCTACGAGCAGTACTTC	CASTVGEGPSYEQYF
TRBJ1-1	TRBV3-1	NA	NA	TGTGCCAGCAGCCAAGAGCAGGGAGGTGAAGCTTTCTTT	CASSQEQGGEAFF
TRBJ1-1	TRBV6-5	NA	TRBD1	TGTGCCAGCAGACAACAGGGGAGGGACACTGAAGCTTTCTTT	CASRQQGRDTEAFF
TRBJ1-1	TRBV3-1	NA	NA	TGTGCCAGCAGCCAAGTCGAGGGGACTGAAGCTTTCTTT	CASSQVEGTEAFF
TRBJ2-2	TRBV5-4	NA	TRBD1	TGTGCCAGCAGCCTACAGGGGATACGAAGTTCCGGGGAGCTGTTTTTT	CASSLQGIRSSGELFF
TRBJ1-2	TRBV18	NA	TRBD1	TGTGCCAGCTCGCACGGGACAGGGAGATATGGCTACACCTTC	CASSHGTGRYGYTF
TRBJ1-1	TRBV29-1	NA	NA	TGCAGCGTTGAACAGAGGCTGAACACTGAAGCTTTCTTT	CSVEQRLNTEAFF
TRBJ2-1	TRBV12-5	NA	NA	TGTGCTAGTGGTTTGTGGCAGCCCTCCTACAATGAGCAGTTCTTC	CASGLWQPSYNEQFF
TRBJ2-7	TRBV29-1	NA	NA	TGCAGCGTTGAATCTAACTCCTACGAGCAGTACTTC	CSVESNSYEQYF
TRBJ2-5	TRBV4-2	NA	NA	TGTGCCAGCAGCCGTGGACTGCCGGAAAGCCCTGGGGAGACCCAGTACTTC	CASSRGLPESPGETQYF
TRBJ2-7	TRBV7-9	NA	TRBD1	TGTGCCAGCAGCTCGGACAGGGGAACCATCGAGCAGTACTTC	CASSSDRGTIEQYF
TRBJ2-3	TRBV3-1	NA	NA	TGTGCCAGCAGCCAAGATTCGGGAGATACGCAGTATTTT	CASSQDSGDTQYF
TRBJ2-3	TRBV2	once	NA	TGTGCCAGCAACCTACTCGGCCAGGGCACAGATACGCAGTATTTT	CASNLLGQGTDTQYF
TRBJ1-2	TRBV18	NA	NA	TGTGCCAGCTCACCCGACAGGAAGGAGGGCTACACCTTC	CASSPDRKEGYTF
TRBJ1-1	TRBV6-5	NA	TRBD1	TGTGCCAGCAGTTACTCGGGGATACCGGGACAGCAGAGGACTGAAGCTTTCTTT	CASSYSGIPGQQRTEAFF